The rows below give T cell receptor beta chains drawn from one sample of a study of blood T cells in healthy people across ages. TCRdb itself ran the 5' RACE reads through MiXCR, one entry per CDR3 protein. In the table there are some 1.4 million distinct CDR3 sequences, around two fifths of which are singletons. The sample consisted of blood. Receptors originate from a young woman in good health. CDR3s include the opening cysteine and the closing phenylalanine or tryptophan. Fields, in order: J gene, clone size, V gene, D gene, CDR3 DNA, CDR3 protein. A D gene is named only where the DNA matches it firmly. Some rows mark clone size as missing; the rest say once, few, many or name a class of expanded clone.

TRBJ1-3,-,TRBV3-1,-,TGTGCTGTGGAGGGAGACAGCGAAAGGGGAATTTCTGGAAACACCATATATTTT,CAVEGDSERGISGNTIYF
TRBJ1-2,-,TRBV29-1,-,TGCAGCGTATCCCGGGACATTCGATATGGCTACACCTTC,CSVSRDIRYGYTF
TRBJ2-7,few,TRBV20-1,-,TGCAGCACGGGACTGAACTCCTACGAGCAGTACTTC,CSTGLNSYEQYF
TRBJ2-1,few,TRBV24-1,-,TGTGCCACCAGTGATTTTAAGGGATATGAGCAGTTCTTC,CATSDFKGYEQFF
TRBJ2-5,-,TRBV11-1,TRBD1,TGTGCCAGCAGCTCGGCCGACAGGGGGATTGAGACCCAGTACTTC,CASSSADRGIETQYF
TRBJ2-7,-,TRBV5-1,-,TGCGCCCGCTGGCGGGGAGAAGGCTACGAGCAGTACTTC,CARWRGEGYEQYF
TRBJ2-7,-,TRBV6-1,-,TGTGCCAGCAGTGAATGGCGGAACTCCTACGAGCAGTACTTC,CASSEWRNSYEQYF
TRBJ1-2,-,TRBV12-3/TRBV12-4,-,TGTGCCAGCAGTTTTGCAGACGGACGGCTTTATGGCTACACCTTC,CASSFADGRLYGYTF
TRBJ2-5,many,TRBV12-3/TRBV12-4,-,TGTGCCAGCAGTTTCGGCATACAAGAGACCCAGTACTTC,CASSFGIQETQYF
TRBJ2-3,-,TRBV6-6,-,TGTGCCAGTCCCGAAGTAGCGGACTCCACAGATACGCAGTATTTT,CASPEVADSTDTQYF
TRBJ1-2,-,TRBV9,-,TGTGCCAGCAGCGTAGGCCCCGGACAGAACTATGGCTACACCTTC,CASSVGPGQNYGYTF
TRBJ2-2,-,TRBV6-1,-,TGTGCCAGCCTAGAAGGGGTGAACACCGGGGAGCTGTTTTTT,CASLEGVNTGELFF
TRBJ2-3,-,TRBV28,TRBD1,TGTGCCAGCATCGAGGGGGGACAGGGAAGGGATACGCAGTATTTT,CASIEGGQGRDTQYF
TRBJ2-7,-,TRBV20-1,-,TGCAGTGCCCCCTTGACTAGAGGGTGCGAGCAGTACTTC,CSAPLTRGCEQYF
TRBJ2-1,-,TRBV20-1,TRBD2,TGCAGTGCCCGTTTACGCAGCGGGAGTAACTACAATGAGCAGTTCTTC,CSARLRSGSNYNEQFF
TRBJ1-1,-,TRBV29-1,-,TGCAGCGTTGGTCGGAGGGGCGAGCTTAGCGCTGAAGCTTTCTTT,CSVGRRGELSAEAFF
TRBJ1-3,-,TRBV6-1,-,TGTGCCAGCAGGACTGTGCCAGGAAACACCATATATTTT,CASRTVPGNTIYF
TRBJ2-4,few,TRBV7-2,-,TGTGCCAGCAGCCGAGACGGAGAGACTCCAGCCAAAAACATTCAGTACTTC,CASSRDGETPAKNIQYF
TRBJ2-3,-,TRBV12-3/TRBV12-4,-,TGTGCCAGCAGTTGGGTAATTCCCCCCACAGATACGCAGTATTTT,CASSWVIPPTDTQYF
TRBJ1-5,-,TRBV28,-,TGTGCCAGCAGTTCAACAGGGTTGAACAATCAGCCCCAGCATTTT,CASSSTGLNNQPQHF
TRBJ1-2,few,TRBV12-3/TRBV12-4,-,TGTGCCAGCAGTTTAGAAGTGGGGGTCTATGGCTACACCTTC,CASSLEVGVYGYTF
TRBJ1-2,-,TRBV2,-,TGTGCCAGCAGCGCGGGCGGACGGGCCTATGGCTACACCTTC,CASSAGGRAYGYTF